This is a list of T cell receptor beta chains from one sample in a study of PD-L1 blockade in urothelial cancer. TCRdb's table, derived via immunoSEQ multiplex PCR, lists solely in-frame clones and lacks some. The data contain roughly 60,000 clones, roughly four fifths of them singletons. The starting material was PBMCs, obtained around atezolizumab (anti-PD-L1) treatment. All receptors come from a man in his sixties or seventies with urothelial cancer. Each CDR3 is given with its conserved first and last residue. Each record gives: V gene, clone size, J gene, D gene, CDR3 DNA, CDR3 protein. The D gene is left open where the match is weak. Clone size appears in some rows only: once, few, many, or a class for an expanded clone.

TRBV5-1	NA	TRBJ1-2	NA	TGCGCCAGCAGCTTGGACGTCGGGGGCTATGGCTACACCTTC	CASSLDVGGYGYTF
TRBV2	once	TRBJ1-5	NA	TGTGCCAGCACCAAGGAGGGAAATCAGCCCCAGCATTTT	CASTKEGNQPQHF
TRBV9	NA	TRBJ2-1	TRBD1	TGTGCCAGCAGCGTAGAGACAGGGGGCGCTGGGTCCTACAATGAGCAGTTCTTC	CASSVETGGAGSYNEQFF
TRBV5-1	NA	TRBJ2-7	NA	TGCGCCAGCAGCTTGACACTAGCTGGCGAGCAGTACTTC	CASSLTLAGEQYF
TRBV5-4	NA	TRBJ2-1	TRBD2	TGTGCCAGCAGCTCGGGACTAGTCGAGCAGTTCTTC	CASSSGLVEQFF
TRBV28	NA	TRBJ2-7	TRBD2	TGTGCCAGCAGTTTACGTCAAGCCCGGACTAGCGGGATTTACGAGCAGTACTTC	CASSLRQARTSGIYEQYF
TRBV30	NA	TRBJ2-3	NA	TGTGCCTGGAGTGGGGGTGCGGGCAAGAGCACAGATACGCAGTATTTT	CAWSGGAGKSTDTQYF
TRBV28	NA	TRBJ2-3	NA	TGTGCCAGCAGCCCAGTAGCGGCTCCTAGCACAGATACGCAGTATTTT	CASSPVAAPSTDTQYF
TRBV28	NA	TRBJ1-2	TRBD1	TGTGCCAGCAGCCTGCTCGCCGGGACAGGGCTGTTTGGCTACACCTTC	CASSLLAGTGLFGYTF
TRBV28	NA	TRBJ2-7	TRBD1	TGTGCCAGCAGACCACACAGGGGCCGAGCCTACGAGCAGTACTTC	CASRPHRGRAYEQYF
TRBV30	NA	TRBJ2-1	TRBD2	TGTGCCTGGAGACTAGCGGGGGCTTCCTACAATGAGCAGTTCTTC	CAWRLAGASYNEQFF
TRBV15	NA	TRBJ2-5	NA	TGTGCCACCAGCAGATCCATCCGGACAGACCAAGAGACCCAGTACTTC	CATSRSIRTDQETQYF
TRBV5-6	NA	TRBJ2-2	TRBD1	TGTGCCAGCAGCATCGGGACAGGGGGAACCGGGGAGCTGTTTTTT	CASSIGTGGTGELFF
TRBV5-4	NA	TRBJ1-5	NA	TGTGCCAGCAGCTTGGACCAGGACAATCAGCCCCAGCATTTT	CASSLDQDNQPQHF
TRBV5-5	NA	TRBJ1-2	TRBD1	TGTGCCAGCAGCTTGGTAGGGACAGGGCACCTCGGCTACACCTTC	CASSLVGTGHLGYTF
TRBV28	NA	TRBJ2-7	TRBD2	TGTGCCAGCAGTTTAGCTAGCGGGAGGTCGAACTCCTACGAGCAGTACTTC	CASSLASGRSNSYEQYF
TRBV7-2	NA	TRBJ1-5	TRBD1	TGTGCCAGCAGCATCGTATCAGACAGGGGTGGCAATCAGCCCCAGCATTTT	CASSIVSDRGGNQPQHF
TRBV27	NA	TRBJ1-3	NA	TGTGCCAGCAGTTTAACGGGGACTCTTGGAAACACCATATATTTT	CASSLTGTLGNTIYF
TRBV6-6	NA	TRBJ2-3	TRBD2	TGTGCCAGCAGACAACGGACTAGCGGGGGAACAGATACGCAGTATTTT	CASRQRTSGGTDTQYF
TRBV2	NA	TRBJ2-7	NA	TGTGCCAGCAGGGGGGGTTCCTACGAGCAGTACTTC	CASRGGSYEQYF
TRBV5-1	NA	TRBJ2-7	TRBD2	TGCGCCAGCAGCTTGGCTAGCGGGGTCTCCTACGAGCAGTACTTC	CASSLASGVSYEQYF
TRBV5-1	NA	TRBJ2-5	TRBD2	TGCGCCAGCAGCTTGACTAGCGGGGAAGAGACCCAGTACTTC	CASSLTSGEETQYF
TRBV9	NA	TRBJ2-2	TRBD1	TGTGCCAGCAGCGTGACAGGGCTCACCGGGGAGCTGTTTTTT	CASSVTGLTGELFF
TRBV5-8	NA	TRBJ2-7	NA	TGTGCCAGCAGCTTGGGCAGGGAACTTTCCTACGAGCAGTACTTC	CASSLGRELSYEQYF
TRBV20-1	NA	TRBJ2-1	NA	TGCAGTGCTAGAGCAGGTGAGCAGTTCTTC	CSARAGEQFF
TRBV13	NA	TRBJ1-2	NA	TGTGCCAGCAGCTTACGGCGACTTAGGAGCTACACCTTC	CASSLRRLRSYTF
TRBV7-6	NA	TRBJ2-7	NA	TGTGCCAGCAGCTTAGGTCCGGCGCGGGAGCAGTACTTC	CASSLGPAREQYF
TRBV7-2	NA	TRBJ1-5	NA	TGTGCCAGCAGCTTTACCATGGGCGACTATAGCAATCAGCCCCAGCATTTT	CASSFTMGDYSNQPQHF
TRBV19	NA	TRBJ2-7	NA	TGTGCCAGTAGTATGAGGGAGGAAAATTACGAGCAGTACTTC	CASSMREENYEQYF
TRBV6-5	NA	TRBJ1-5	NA	TGTGCCAGCAGTTACGCACAGGGTAGCAATCAGCCCCAGCATTTT	CASSYAQGSNQPQHF
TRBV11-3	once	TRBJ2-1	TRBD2	TGTGCCAGCAGCTTAGCTCGGGGGGATGAGCAGTTCTTC	CASSLARGDEQFF
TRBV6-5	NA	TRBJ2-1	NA	TGTGCCAGCAGTTCCCAAACCTACCCCAATGAGCAGTTCTTC	CASSSQTYPNEQFF
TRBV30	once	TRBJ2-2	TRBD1	TGTGCTCGGACCGGGACAGTTAACACCGGGGAGCTGTTTTTT	CARTGTVNTGELFF
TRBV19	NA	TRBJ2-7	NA	TGTGCCAGTAGTATCGGGGGGCTTCCCTACGAGCAGTACTTC	CASSIGGLPYEQYF
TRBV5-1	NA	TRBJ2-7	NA	TGCGCCAGCAGCTTAATCCCTCTCCCCTCAGGCGAGCAGTACTTC	CASSLIPLPSGEQYF
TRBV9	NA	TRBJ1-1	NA	NA	CASSVGQGARSLLF
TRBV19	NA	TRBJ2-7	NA	TGTGCCAGTAGTATAGCCCGGGACATATTCTACGAGCAGTACTTC	CASSIARDIFYEQYF
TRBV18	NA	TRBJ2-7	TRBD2	TGTGCCAGCTCACCCGCCCGACCCGGGGCAACACGGCGGGAGTTCGGCGAGCAGTACTTC	CASSPARPGATRREFGEQYF
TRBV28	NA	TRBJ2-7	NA	TGTGCCATAAGCAGGGTCGGCGAGCAGTACTTC	CAISRVGEQYF
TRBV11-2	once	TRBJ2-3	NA	TGTGCCAGCAGCTTTGGGCGCACAGATACGCAGTATTTT	CASSFGRTDTQYF
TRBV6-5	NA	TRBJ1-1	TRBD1	TGTGCCAGCAGGGAGACAGGGTTGAACACTGAAGCTTTCTTT	CASRETGLNTEAFF
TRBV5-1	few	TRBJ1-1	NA	TGCGCCAGCAGCTTGAGGGAAGGGGGTGGTGCTGAAGCTTTCTTT	CASSLREGGGAEAFF
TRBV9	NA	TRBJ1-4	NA	TGTGCCAGCAGCGTCCGGGGGACTAATGAAAAACTGTTTTTT	CASSVRGTNEKLFF
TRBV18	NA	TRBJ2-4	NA	TGTGCCAGCTCACCAACAGGGAAAAACATTCAGTACTTC	CASSPTGKNIQYF
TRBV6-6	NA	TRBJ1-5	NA	TGTGCCAGCAGTTATCCCATGGGCGGGGATCAGCCCCAGCATTTT	CASSYPMGGDQPQHF
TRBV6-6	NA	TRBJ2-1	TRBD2	TGTGCCAGCAGCCAGACTCTAGCGGGAGCCGGGAATGAGCAGTTCTTC	CASSQTLAGAGNEQFF
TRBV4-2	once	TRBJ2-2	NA	TGTGCCAGCAGCCAAGTTAAGAGCGTCGCCGGGGAGCTGTTTTTT	CASSQVKSVAGELFF
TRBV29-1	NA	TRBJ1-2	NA	TGCAGCGTTGATCAGGCCAACTATGGCTACACCTTC	CSVDQANYGYTF